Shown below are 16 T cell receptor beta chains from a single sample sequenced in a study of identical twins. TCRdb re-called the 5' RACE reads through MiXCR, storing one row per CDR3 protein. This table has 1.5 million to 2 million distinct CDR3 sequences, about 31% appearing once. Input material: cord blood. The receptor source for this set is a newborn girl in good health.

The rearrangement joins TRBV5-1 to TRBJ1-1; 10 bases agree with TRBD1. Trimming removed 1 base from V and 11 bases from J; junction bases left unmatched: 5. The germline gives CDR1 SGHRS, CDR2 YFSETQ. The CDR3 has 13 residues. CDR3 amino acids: CASSLKGQGWAFF. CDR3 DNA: TGCGCCAGCAGCTTGAAGGGACAGGGGTGGGCTTTCTTT.

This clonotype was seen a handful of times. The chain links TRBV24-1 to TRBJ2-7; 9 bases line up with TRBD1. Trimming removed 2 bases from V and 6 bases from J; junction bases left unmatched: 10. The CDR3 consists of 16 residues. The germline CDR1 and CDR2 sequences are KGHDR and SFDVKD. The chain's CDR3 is CATSDSVGTGKFEQYF. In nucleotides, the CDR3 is TGTGCCACCAGTGATTCCGTCGGGACAGGGAAGTTCGAGCAGTACTTC.

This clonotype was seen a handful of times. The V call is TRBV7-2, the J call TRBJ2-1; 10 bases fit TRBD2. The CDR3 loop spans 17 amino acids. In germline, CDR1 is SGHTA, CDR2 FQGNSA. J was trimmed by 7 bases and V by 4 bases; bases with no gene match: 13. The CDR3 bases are TGTGCCAGCAGCTCGCCCGGGACTAGCGCCAAGGGGAATGAGCAGTTCTTC. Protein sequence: CASSSPGTSAKGNEQFF.

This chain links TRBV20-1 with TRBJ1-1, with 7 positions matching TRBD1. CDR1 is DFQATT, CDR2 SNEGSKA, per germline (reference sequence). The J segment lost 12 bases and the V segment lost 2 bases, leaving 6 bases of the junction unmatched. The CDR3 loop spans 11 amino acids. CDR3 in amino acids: CSARLDRRTFF. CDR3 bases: TGCAGTGCTAGATTGGACAGGAGGACTTTCTTT.

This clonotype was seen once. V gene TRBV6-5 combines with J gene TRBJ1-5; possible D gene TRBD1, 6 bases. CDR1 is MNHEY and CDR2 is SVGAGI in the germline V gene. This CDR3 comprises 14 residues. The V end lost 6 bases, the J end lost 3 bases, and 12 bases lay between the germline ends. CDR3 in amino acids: CASRQRGANQPQHF. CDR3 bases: TGTGCCAGCAGACAGAGGGGGGCCAATCAGCCCCAGCATTTT.

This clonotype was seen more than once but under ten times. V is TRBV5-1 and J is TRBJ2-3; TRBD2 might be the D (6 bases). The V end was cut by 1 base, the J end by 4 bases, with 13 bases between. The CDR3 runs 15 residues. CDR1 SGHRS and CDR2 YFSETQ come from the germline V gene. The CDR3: CASSLQRVGADTQYF. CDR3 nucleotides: TGCGCCAGCAGCTTGCAGCGGGTGGGCGCAGATACGCAGTATTTT. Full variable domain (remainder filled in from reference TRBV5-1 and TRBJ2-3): KAGVTQTPRYLIKTRGQQVTLSCSPISGHRSVSWYQQTPGQGLQFLFEYFSETQRNKGNFPGRFSGRQFSNSRSEMNVSTLELGDSALYLCASSLQRVGADTQYFGPGTRLTVL.

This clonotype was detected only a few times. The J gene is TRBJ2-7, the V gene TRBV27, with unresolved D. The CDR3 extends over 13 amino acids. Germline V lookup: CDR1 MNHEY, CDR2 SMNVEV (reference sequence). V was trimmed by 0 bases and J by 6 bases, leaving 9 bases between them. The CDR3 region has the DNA TGTGCCAGCAGTTTATCTGGGGTATCCGAGCAGTACTTC. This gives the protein CASSLSGVSEQYF.

Here the CDR3 reads CSASTPGLAPYNEQFF. In nucleotides, the CDR3 is TGCAGTGCCAGCACTCCGGGACTAGCGCCCTACAATGAGCAGTTCTTC. The J gene is TRBJ2-1, the V gene TRBV20-1; 10 nucleotides align to TRBD2. The CDR3 spans 16 residues. The germline gives CDR1 DFQATT, CDR2 SNEGSKA (reference sequence). V lost 6 bases to trimming and J lost 2 bases; unmatched junction nucleotides: 10.

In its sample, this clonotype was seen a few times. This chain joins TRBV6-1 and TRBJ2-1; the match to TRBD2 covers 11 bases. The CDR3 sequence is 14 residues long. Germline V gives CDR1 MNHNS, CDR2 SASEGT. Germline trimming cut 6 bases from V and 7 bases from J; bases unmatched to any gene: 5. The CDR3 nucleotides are TGTGCCAGCAGGACTAGCGGGGCTGGGAATGAGCAGTTCTTC. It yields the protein CASRTSGAGNEQFF.

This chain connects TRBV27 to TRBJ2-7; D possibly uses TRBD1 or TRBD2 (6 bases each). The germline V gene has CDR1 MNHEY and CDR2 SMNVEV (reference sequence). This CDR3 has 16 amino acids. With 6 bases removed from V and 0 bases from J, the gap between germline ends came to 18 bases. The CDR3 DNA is TGTGCCAGCAGCATTAGGGGGGTTCTCAGCTCCTACGAGCAGTACTTC. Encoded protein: CASSIRGVLSSYEQYF.

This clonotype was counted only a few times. CDR3 nucleotides: TGCAGCGTAGACCGAGGGGGGGGCATTCAGTACTTC. Encoded protein: CSVDRGGGIQYF. This sequence joins TRBV29-1 and TRBJ2-4; tentative D call: TRBD2 (7 bases). V was cut by 6 bases and J by 9 bases, with 15 bases left in between. Germline V CDR1 and CDR2: SQVTM, ANQGSEA. CDR3 length equals 12 residues.

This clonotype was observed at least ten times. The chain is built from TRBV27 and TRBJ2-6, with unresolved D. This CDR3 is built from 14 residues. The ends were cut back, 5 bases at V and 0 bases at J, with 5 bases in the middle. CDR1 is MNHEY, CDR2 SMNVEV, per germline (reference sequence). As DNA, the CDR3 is TGTGCCAGCAGTCACCCCTCTGGGGCCAACGTCCTGACTTTC. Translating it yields CASSHPSGANVLTF.

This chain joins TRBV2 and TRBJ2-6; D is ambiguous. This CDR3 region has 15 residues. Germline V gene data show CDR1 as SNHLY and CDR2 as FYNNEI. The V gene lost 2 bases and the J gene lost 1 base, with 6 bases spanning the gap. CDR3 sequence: CASSENGSGANVLTF. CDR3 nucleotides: TGTGCCAGCAGTGAAAATGGTTCTGGGGCCAACGTCCTGACTTTC.

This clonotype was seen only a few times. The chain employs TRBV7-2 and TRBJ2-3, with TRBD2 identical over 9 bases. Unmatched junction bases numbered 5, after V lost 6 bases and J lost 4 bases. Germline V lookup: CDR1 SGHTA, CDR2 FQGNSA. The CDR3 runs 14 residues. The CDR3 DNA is TGTGCCAGCAGACCGGGACTAGCTCCAGATACGCAGTATTTT. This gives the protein CASRPGLAPDTQYF.

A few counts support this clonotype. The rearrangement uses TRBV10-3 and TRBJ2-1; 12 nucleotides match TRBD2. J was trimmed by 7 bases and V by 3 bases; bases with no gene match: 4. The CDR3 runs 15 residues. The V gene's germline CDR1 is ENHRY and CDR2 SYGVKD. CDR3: CAISDLGTSGNEQFF. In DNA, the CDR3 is TGTGCCATCAGTGATTTAGGGACTAGCGGGAATGAGCAGTTCTTC.

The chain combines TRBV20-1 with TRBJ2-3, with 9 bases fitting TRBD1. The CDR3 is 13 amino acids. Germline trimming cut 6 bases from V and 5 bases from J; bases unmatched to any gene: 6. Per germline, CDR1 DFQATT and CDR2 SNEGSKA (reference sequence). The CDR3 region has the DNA TGCAGTGCCTCGGGACAGGGACAAGATACGCAGTATTTT. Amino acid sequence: CSASGQGQDTQYF.